This T cell receptor beta chain was observed in a study of cytomegalovirus exposure and HLA in healthy donors (dated by TCRdb to 2017 to 2019). For context, the study as a whole: An earlier analysis of roughly 570 of the donors reported over 250 Gb of sequence data and 95 million to 120 million unique TCR beta sequences obtained from about 179 million T cells. An early release that covered some 640 HLA-typed donors contained approximately 300 gigabases of sequencing data and around 80 million unique TCR sequences. The genetic ancestry cluster associated with self-reported Caucasian donors included approximately 85% of the approximately 430 genotyped donors. The study aimed to test whether cataloging public T cell receptors could reveal signatures of past pathogen exposure. The study used immunosequencing to profile the T cell repertoires of several hundred subjects and linked those repertoires to cytomegalovirus serostatus. A separate validation cohort of approximately 130 different subjects was used in addition to the approximately 700-subject first cohort. The study combined high-throughput TCR immunosequencing, statistical association of individual TCRs with disease status, and machine learning to predict cytomegalovirus infection status. To study patterns of TCR occurrence, a later analysis re-analyzed previously published TCR beta repertoires from 550 to 800 donors and added high-resolution HLA genotyping. Rather than drawing on any new phenotypic data, the later analysis identified candidate immune exposures from TCR beta sequences and the way those sequences occurred across donors. In an earlier analysis of 500 to 650 of the donors, high-throughput TCR beta sequencing was used to judge whether each TCR beta V gene segment behaved as functional or pseudogenic. Donor age, sex, ethnicity and CMV serostatus were compiled together with the repertoire data. A later genetic analysis took genome-wide SNP genotypes for about 65% of the roughly 670 donors and used that subset as a discovery cohort. Every repertoire in the discovery cohort had been generated on one and the same sequencing platform. Class I and class II HLA loci were covered by the typing at four-digit resolution. The number of typed donors differed by locus: roughly 620-630 for A, B, C, DRB1 and DQB1; 522 for DQA1; some 610 for DPA1; and about 470 for DPB1. A handful of DR-DQ haplotypes were handled as single units for association and clustering because linkage in the cohort was strong. On average, roughly 200,000 unique TCR beta nucleotide sequences were sequenced per donor among 398 genotyped donors of the cohort, with roughly 20% of those sequences being non-productive. General study outcomes and caveats: Several of the top co-occurrence clusters appeared to be linked to parvovirus B19, influenza, CMV and Epstein-Barr virus, according to a later analysis. In this cohort, only TCR beta chains were sequenced, and detectable features were limited by the absence of alpha or paired-chain data. Because the 87-base-pair reads could not distinguish some IMGT-functional V segments, including TRBV6-2 and TRBV6-3, those segments were excluded. A later genetic analysis associated a missense DCLRE1C variant with V-gene and J-gene trimming of TCR beta chains, and an independent cohort replicated the association. In a later analysis, HLA-associated TCR beta chains were found to be more clonally expanded and to have lower generation probabilities than equally common non-associated chains. A later analysis associated 16,951 TCR beta sequences with specific HLA alleles at a false discovery rate of 0.05. A cluster of highly shared sequence variants was judged likely to be a technical artifact of the sequencing pipeline. A further reported finding was that TCR beta sequences accurately predicted the HLA-A and HLA-B alleles for most subjects in the first cohort. According to the authors, the approach could potentially be generalized to other disease states and immunological phenotypes. Compared with the approximately 720-donor mean, donors in an Asian-associated ancestry cluster had fewer N-insertions in productive TCRs, according to a later genetic analysis. An earlier analysis of around 500 of the donors showed that most TCR beta V segments appeared in productive rearrangements either about 87% or about 30% of the time, which broadly matched IMGT annotations. Linkage disequilibrium might explain the correlated functional status among segregating V segments, but an unknown experimental factor could not be excluded. In both the original and validation cohorts, the classifier was reported to diagnose cytomegalovirus status with high specificity and sensitivity. Across donors, most TCR sequences were observed very rarely, whereas some public TCRs were present in many individuals. Strong co-occurrence of HLA alleles, especially DR and DQ, made assigning TCR associations to individual alleles difficult. The study gave a list of some 150 TCR beta chains associated with cytomegalovirus. Presence/absence analyses assumed roughly uniform sequencing depth across donors, an assumption that may not hold. Most CMV-associated TCR beta chains appeared to be HLA-restricted in a later analysis, and the HLA associations seemed to be driven largely by CMV exposure. Because counts were too low, 15 to 20 rarely observed V segments, including chromosome 9 orphons, were excluded from the earlier analysis of several hundred of the donors. Three of the identified cytomegalovirus-associated TCR beta chains were confirmed in vitro to be specific for cytomegalovirus antigens. According to a later analysis, TCR association rates differed among HLA loci, with DRB1 alleles showing the most associated TCRs and HLA-C alleles showing the fewest. For the cohort, immune exposure information was limited to CMV serostatus. Because HLA typing was missing for some donors at each locus, association tests included only the typed subset.

Spanning cysteine to phenylalanine, the CDR3 consists of 16 amino acids. Only the CDR3 DNA is retained, 48 bases long and in frame from the first base. The junction carries 15 bases between V and J, which are trimmed by 0 bases and 5 bases respectively. CDR1 and CDR2, per the germline V gene, are LGHNA and YSLEER. In total, 500 to 700 healthy bone marrow donors made up the cohort. All cohort members were sampled while nominally healthy, although unrecorded immune exposures were likely present. The donor tested CMV seropositive and was one of the 289 seropositive cohort members. Every donor gave a peripheral blood sample, and the peripheral blood mononuclear cells from that sample were used for TCR beta sequencing. Genomic DNA extraction from the blood cell samples was performed with the Qiagen DNeasy Blood Extraction Kit. On this clone: It has no known antigen specificity. Nothing much larger sits one base from this clone, and base qualities are not available.

To prepare the library, the immunoSEQ multiplex PCR assay was applied. A mixture of 60 forward primers for TCR Vbeta segments and 13 reverse primers for TCR Jbeta segments was used in the multiplex PCR. A multiplex PCR assay on genomic DNA amplified the CDR3 region of rearranged TCR beta genes. The Illumina HiSeq System was used to sequence the amplified TCR beta libraries as 87-base-pair reads. The paper's data handling went like this. A later analysis counted approximately 84 million unique TCR beta chains across the roughly 700 repertoires, and some 11 million of these chains were shared by at least two donors. A nearest-neighbor algorithm error-corrected the raw reads and collapsed the reads into unique sequences, merging closely related sequences to remove PCR and sequencing errors. V, D and J gene segments were assigned by aligning CDR3 sequences to IMGT reference sequences. For a sequence to be retained, at least a six-nucleotide match to both a V gene segment and a J gene segment was required. A rearrangement was called productive if the CDR3 had no stop codons and remained in frame with V and J, and every other rearrangement was called non-productive. Following IMGT convention, CDR3 was defined as the stretch from the second conserved V-encoded cysteine up to the conserved J-encoded phenylalanine. The earlier analysis of about 640 of the donors excluded any sequence lacking an unambiguous match to a single V gene segment. An earlier analysis of 587 of the donors called V segments functional above 56.7% productive rearrangements and segregating when the between-donor standard deviation exceeded 5%. A statistical classification framework was developed to diagnose cytomegalovirus status using the catalog of TCR beta chain sequences. A later analysis assigned V and J genes by comparing TCR nucleotide sequences with IMGT/GENE-DB human TR gene sequences. Using the TCRdist pipeline, a later analysis assigned CDR3 sequences along with most-parsimonious VDJ recombination scenarios. In a later analysis, each TCR beta chain was defined by its CDR3 amino acid sequence together with its V-gene family, and reads without a unique V-gene family were excluded. To address suspected cross-contamination and a sequencing artifact, a later analysis removed several hundred highly shared, low-generation-probability nucleotide sequences. A later analysis calculated a clonal expansion index for each public chain from normalized within-repertoire ranks of inferred template counts. Generation probabilities in a later analysis came from a VDJ recombination model fitted to out-of-frame rearrangements, and those results were checked against IGoR. A later analysis scored TCR-TCR, TCR-HLA and TCR-CMV co-occurrence with hypergeometric tests, applying a repertoire-size bias correction to TCR pairs. A later analysis estimated false discovery rates by permuting HLA or CMV assignments 20 times. In a later analysis, co-occurring TCRs were grouped using DBSCAN, and TCRdist sequence similarity was added for clustering within HLA-allele-positive subsets. Repertoires with fewer than 30,000 or more than 120,000 public chains, plus five repertoires with anomalous nucleotide sharing, were excluded from co-occurrence clustering. TCRdb's version of the immuneACCESS table is confined to in-frame rearrangements and falls short of the full clone set. An unresolved V gene accounts for under half of the shortfall where checked; the remainder is of unknown origin. V, J and clone size reflect that table, while D and trimming were determined from the DNA. The sample profile shows tens of thousands of clones; roughly 60% of them were found once. About a fifth of the sample is taken by the ten largest.

The sequence was obtained from a woman between 45 and 60 years old in good health and CMV-seropositive. The sequencing sample was made of PBMCs. This receptor chain uses TRBV4-3 and TRBJ2-3; the D gene is perhaps TRBD2, on 6 matching bases. CDR3 reads: CASSQDGGGAGDTQYF. The DNA reads as follows: TGCGCCAGCAGCCAAGACGGAGGCGGGGCGGGAGATACGCAGTATTTT.